A selection of T cell receptor beta chains follows, all from one sample in a study of shared clonotypes between healthy human individuals. Clones were read by immunoSEQ multiplex PCR, and TCRdb kept only the in-frame ones, dropping some. Of roughly 1,500,000 clones in the sample, about 98% were seen once. Sequencing was carried out using naive CD4+ T cells sorted from blood. Receptor source: a man aged 25 to 45 in good health. The CDR3 runs from the conserved cysteine through the conserved F or W. Each record gives: CDR3 DNA, CDR3 protein, J gene, V gene, D gene, clone size. The D gene is left open where the match is weak. Clone sizes are given selectively: once, few, many, or a class where the clone is expanded.

CDR3nt: TGTGCCAGCAGCCCCGCCGGCAGGGGAGGGTATGGCTACACCTTC
CDR3aa: CASSPAGRGGYGYTF
j_gene: TRBJ1-2
v_gene: TRBV7-9
d_gene: -
abundance: -

CDR3nt: TGTGCCAGCAGTTTACGTCGGCTCCTGAGGGAGACCCAGTACTTC
CDR3aa: CASSLRRLLRETQYF
j_gene: TRBJ2-5
v_gene: TRBV28
d_gene: -
abundance: -

CDR3nt: TGTGCCAGCAGTAACAGGGTCCCTACTAACTATGGCTACACCTTC
CDR3aa: CASSNRVPTNYGYTF
j_gene: TRBJ1-2
v_gene: TRBV28
d_gene: -
abundance: -

CDR3nt: TGTGCCAGCAGTCCCGTCGACAGATACAATGAGCAGTTCTTC
CDR3aa: CASSPVDRYNEQFF
j_gene: TRBJ2-1
v_gene: TRBV28
d_gene: -
abundance: once

CDR3nt: TGTGCCAGCAGCTTAGCGCGCGGAATTTCCTACGAGCAGTACTTC
CDR3aa: CASSLARGISYEQYF
j_gene: TRBJ2-7
v_gene: TRBV7-9
d_gene: -
abundance: -

CDR3nt: TGTGCCAGCACCTACGTGCAGGGACTAGCGGGAGAGAACACCGGGGAGCTGTTTTTT
CDR3aa: CASTYVQGLAGENTGELFF
j_gene: TRBJ2-2
v_gene: TRBV7-9
d_gene: TRBD2
abundance: -

CDR3nt: TGTGCCAGCAGTAGACTAGCGTACACAGATACGCAGTATTTT
CDR3aa: CASSRLAYTDTQYF
j_gene: TRBJ2-3
v_gene: TRBV28
d_gene: TRBD2
abundance: -

CDR3nt: TGTGCCAGCAGTTACTCCAACAACTACGAGCAGTACTTC
CDR3aa: CASSYSNNYEQYF
j_gene: TRBJ2-7
v_gene: TRBV6-6
d_gene: -
abundance: -

CDR3nt: TGTGCCAGCAGCTTGGCCGTGGGGGCGCGAGAGACCCAGTACTTC
CDR3aa: CASSLAVGARETQYF
j_gene: TRBJ2-5
v_gene: TRBV5-8
d_gene: -
abundance: -

CDR3nt: TGTGCCAGCAGCCTACGGTTCGCTGAAGCTTTCTTT
CDR3aa: CASSLRFAEAFF
j_gene: TRBJ1-1
v_gene: TRBV14
d_gene: -
abundance: -